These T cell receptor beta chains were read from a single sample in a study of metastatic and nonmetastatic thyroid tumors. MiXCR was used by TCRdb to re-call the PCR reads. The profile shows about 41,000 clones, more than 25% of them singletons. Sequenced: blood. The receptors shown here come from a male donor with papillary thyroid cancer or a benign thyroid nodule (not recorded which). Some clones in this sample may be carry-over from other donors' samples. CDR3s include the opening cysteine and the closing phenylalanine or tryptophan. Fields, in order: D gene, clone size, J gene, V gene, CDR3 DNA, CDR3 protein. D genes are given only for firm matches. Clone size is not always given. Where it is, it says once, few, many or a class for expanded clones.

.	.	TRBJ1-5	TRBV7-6	TGTGCCAGCAGCTCAGACGGGGATCCCAATCAGCCCCACAATTTT	CASSSDGDPNQPHNF
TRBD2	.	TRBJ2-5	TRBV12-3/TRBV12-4	TGTGCCAGCAGCCCCAAAATGATAGCGGGAGTTCTTGAGACCCAGTACTTC	CASSPKMIAGVLETQYF
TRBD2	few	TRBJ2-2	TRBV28	TGTGCCAGCAGTCGGACTAGCGCAAGCGGGGAGCTGTTTTTT	CASSRTSASGELFF
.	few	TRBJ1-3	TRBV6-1	TGTGCCAGTAGTGACTCTTCCTCTGGAAACACCATATATTTT	CASSDSSSGNTIYF
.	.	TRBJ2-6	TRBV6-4	TGTGCCAGTAGTGACACTATCTCTGGGGCCAACGTCCTGACTTTC	CASSDTISGANVLTF
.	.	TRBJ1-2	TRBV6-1	TGTGCCAGCAGTGAACGAAATAAGGGGGGCTACACCTTC	CASSERNKGGYTF
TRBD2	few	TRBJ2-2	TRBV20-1	TGCAGTGCTAGAGGGGCTAGCGGGAGGTGGACCGGGGAGCTGTTTTTT	CSARGASGRWTGELFF
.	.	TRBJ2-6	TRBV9	TGTGCCATCAGACGGGGCTCTAGCTCTGGGGCCAACGTCCCGACTTTC	CAIRRGSSSGANVPTF
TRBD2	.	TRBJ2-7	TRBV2	TGTGCCAGCAGTACTCAGCGGGAGCCTTACGAGCAGTACTTC	CASSTQREPYEQYF
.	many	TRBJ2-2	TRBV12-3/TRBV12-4	TGTGCCAGCCACAGCCCCGGGACAAGTAACACCGGGGAGCTGTTTTTT	CASHSPGTSNTGELFF
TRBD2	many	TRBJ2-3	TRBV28	TGTGCCAGCACCCTGGGCGGGGGAATCACAGATACGCAGTATTTT	CASTLGGGITDTQYF
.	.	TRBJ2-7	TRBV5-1	TGCGCCAGCAGCGGGACGGGACCCTACGAGCAGTACTTC	CASSGTGPYEQYF
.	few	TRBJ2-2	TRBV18	TGTGCCAGCTCACCCCGGTGGGACACCGGGGAGCTGTTTTTT	CASSPRWDTGELFF
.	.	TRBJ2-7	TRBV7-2	TGTGCCAGCAGCCTTGTAGGCCAGTCCTACGAGCAGTACTTC	CASSLVGQSYEQYF
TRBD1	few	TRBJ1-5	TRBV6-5	TGTGCCAGCAGTTCGGGACAGACTAGCAATCAGCCCCAGCATTTT	CASSSGQTSNQPQHF
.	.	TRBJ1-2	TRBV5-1	TGCGCCAGCGACCTGGATGGGAACTATGGCTACACCTTC	CASDLDGNYGYTF
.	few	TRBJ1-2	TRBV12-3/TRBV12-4	TGTGCCAGCAGAGTGCAGGCGATCGGCTACTCCTTC	CASRVQAIGYSF
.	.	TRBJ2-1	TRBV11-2	TGTGCCAGCAGCCGAGTGACAGAAAACTACAATGAGCAGTTCTTC	CASSRVTENYNEQFF
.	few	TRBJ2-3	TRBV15	TGTGCCACCAGCAGAACGGGGGAGGCCACAGATACGCAGTATTTT	CATSRTGEATDTQYF
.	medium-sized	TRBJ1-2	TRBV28	TGTGCCAGCAGGACGGGACGGACCGCGGGGGACTATGGCTACACCTTC	CASRTGRTAGDYGYTF
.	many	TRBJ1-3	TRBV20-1	TGCAGTGCTAGCACTCCCCCCCTCTCTGGAAACACCATATATTTT	CSASTPPLSGNTIYF
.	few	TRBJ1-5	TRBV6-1	TGTGCCAGCATTGAGAGTTTCAATCAGCCCCAGCATTTT	CASIESFNQPQHF
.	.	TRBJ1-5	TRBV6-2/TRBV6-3	TGTGCCAGCAGTCAAGATCCTTCGGGCAATCAGCGCCAGCATTTT	CASSQDPSGNQRQHF
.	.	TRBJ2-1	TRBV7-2	TGTGCCAGCAGCTACGGACTATCATTCAATGAGCAGTTCTTC	CASSYGLSFNEQFF
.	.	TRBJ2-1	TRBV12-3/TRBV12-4	TGTGCCAGCTGTTTGGTCCCGAATGAGCAGTTCTTC	CASCLVPNEQFF
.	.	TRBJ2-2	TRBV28	TGTGCCAGCAGGCCTATAGCTTCCGGGGAGCTGTTTTTT	CASRPIASGELFF
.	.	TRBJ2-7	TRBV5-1	TGCGCCAGCAGCTTGGATGAGGGGTCCTACGAGCAGTACTTC	CASSLDEGSYEQYF
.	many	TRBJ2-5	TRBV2	TGTGCCAGCAAAGGTACCGGGACGCCAGAACAAGAGACCCAGTACTTC	CASKGTGTPEQETQYF
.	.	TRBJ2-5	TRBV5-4	TGTGCCAGCAGCTTGGGGGCAGGGAGAAAGACCCAGTACTTC	CASSLGAGRKTQYF
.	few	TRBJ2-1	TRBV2	TGTGCCAGCAGTGAAGTGTACAATGAGCAGTTCTTC	CASSEVYNEQFF
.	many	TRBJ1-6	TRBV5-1	TGCGCCAGCAGCTTGGGGCAAGGGGATTCACCCCTCCACTTT	CASSLGQGDSPLHF
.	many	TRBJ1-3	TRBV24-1	TGTGCCACCAGTGATGGTGGCAGGGTGGACGGAAACACCATATATTTT	CATSDGGRVDGNTIYF
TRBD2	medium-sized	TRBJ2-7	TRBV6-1	TGTGCCAGCAGGAATGGACTAGCGGGGTCCCACGAGCAGTACTTC	CASRNGLAGSHEQYF
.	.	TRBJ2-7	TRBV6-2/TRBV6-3	TGTGCCAGCCCTTACCCCGCCTCCTTTCGACCCTACTACGAGCAGTACTTC	CASPYPASFRPYYEQYF
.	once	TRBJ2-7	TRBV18	TGTGCCAGCTCACCGAAGGCAGCCTACTACGAGCAGTACTTC	CASSPKAAYYEQYF
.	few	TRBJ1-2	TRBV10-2	TGCGCCAGCAGTCCAGGGGTCGGCACGTATGGCTACACCTTC	CASSPGVGTYGYTF
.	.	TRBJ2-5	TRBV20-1	TGCAGTGCCCCGGTCGCGGGGATACGGGATACCCAGTACTTC	CSAPVAGIRDTQYF
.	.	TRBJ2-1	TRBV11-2	TGTGCCAGCAGCCTCGGTGGGGGCTCCTACAATGAGCAGTTCTTC	CASSLGGGSYNEQFF
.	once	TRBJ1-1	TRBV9	TGTGCCAGCAGCCACCTCTTAGGGGAGAACACTGAAGATTTCTTT	CASSHLLGENTEDFF
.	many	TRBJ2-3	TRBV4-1	TGCGCCAGCAGCTGGGGTAGGACGAATACGCAGTATTTT	CASSWGRTNTQYF
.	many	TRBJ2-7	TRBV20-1	TGCAGTGCTAGTGAGGGCCTCATCGGGTACGAGCAGTACTTC	CSASEGLIGYEQYF
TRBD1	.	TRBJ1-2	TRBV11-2	TGTGCCAGCAGCCCCCCGGTACAGGGGACTTACTATTGCTACACCTTC	CASSPPVQGTYYCYTF
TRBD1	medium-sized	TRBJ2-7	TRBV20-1	TGCAGCGCCAATAAGTACAGGGGGCTCCAATACGAGCAGTACTTC	CSANKYRGLQYEQYF
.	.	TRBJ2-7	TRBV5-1	TGCGCCAGCAGCTCAGAACTGGGAAGACACGAGCAGTACTTC	CASSSELGRHEQYF
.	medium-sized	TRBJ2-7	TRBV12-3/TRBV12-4	TGTGCCAGCAGTTTAGCCGGCGGCTACGAGCAGTACTTC	CASSLAGGYEQYF
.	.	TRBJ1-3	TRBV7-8	TGTGCCAGCAGTTTATTTGGACAGCAGCTAAACTCTGGGAACACCATATATTTT	CASSLFGQQLNSGNTIYF
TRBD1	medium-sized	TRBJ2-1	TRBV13	TGTGCCAGCAGCTTGGGACAGGGTCCGTTCTTC	CASSLGQGPFF
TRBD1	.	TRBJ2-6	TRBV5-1	TGCGCCAGCAGCACCCAGGGGGCTGCGGCCAACGTCCTGACCTTC	CASSTQGAAANVLTF
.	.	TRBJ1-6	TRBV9	TGTGCCATCAGCGGCCCTTACAGTGTAGGGGATTCACCCCTCCACTTT	CAISGPYSVGDSPLHF
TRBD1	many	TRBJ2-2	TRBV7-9	TGTGCCAGCAGCGACAGACAGGGAGTCACCGGGGAGCTGTTTTTT	CASSDRQGVTGELFF
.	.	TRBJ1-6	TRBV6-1	TGTGCCAGCAGTAAGAGAGTAGGCAATTCACCCCTCCACTTT	CASSKRVGNSPLHF